The clone carrying this T cell receptor (beta chain) showed up many times. Its antigen is not identified. Researchers barred patients who had uncontrolled infection, other autoimmune disease, pregnancy or lactation. Amplified regions were TCR beta CDR3 sequences from RNA transcripts. First-round RT-PCR of the TCR CDR3 relied on the HTBI primer set. TCRdb re-called the multiplex PCR reads through MiXCR, storing one row per CDR3 protein. This sample has approximately 590,000 distinct CDR3 sequences; roughly 14% occur once, and the top ten carry under 8%. These data belong to a study of T cells in Graves' hyperthyroidism and ophthalmopathy. Study-level results: Blood also showed most of the thyroid clonotypes that were expanded above 0.001. Ophthalmopathy and stable hyperthyroidism were told apart by a 13 V-J model.

CDR1 is MNHNS and CDR2 is SASEGT in the germline V gene. Trimming at V came to 8 bases and at J to 6 bases, leaving 12 bases not matched to a gene. CDR3 size: 14 residues. The sample was blood. The sequence came from a woman aged 25 to 45 with Graves' hyperthyroidism. The chain links TRBV6-1 to TRBJ1-2; 7 bases map to TRBD1. The CDR3 is CASHPPTGSNGYTF. The CDR3 bases are TGTGCCAGCCATCCACCGACAGGGAGCAATGGCTACACCTTC.